These 29 T cell receptor beta chains originate from one sample sequenced in a study of T cells expressing NK-cell markers. No DNA is given; TCRdb re-called the 5' RACE reads and lists each CDR3 protein once. The sample has approximately 170,000 distinct CDR3 sequences, and its top ten clones hold 20% to 25%. Specimen: blood T cells: a sorted CD56 or NKG2C T cell subset, CD4+ or CD8+ T cells, or bulk PBMC T cells (not recorded which). The source is a man aged 18-70 years in good health.

The chain employs TRBV27 and TRBJ1-5; the TCRdb D gene call, TRBD1, has no DNA to confirm it. This CDR3 comprises 14 residues. Germline V CDR1 and CDR2: MNHEY, SMNVEV (reference sequence). The CDR3 is CASSLSPGSQPQHF.

The J gene is TRBJ2-5, the V gene TRBV20-1; TCRdb calls TRBD2, which cannot be checked without DNA. Germline V lookup: CDR1 DFQATT, CDR2 SNEGSKA (reference sequence). CDR3 length: 12 residues. CDR3: CSAWTERGTQYF.

The V and J genes are TRBV3-1 and TRBJ1-2. Looked up from germline, CDR1 is LGHDT and CDR2 is YNNKEL (reference sequence). The CDR3 consists of 14 residues. The chain's CDR3 is CASSQALTNYGYTF.

This chain joins TRBV6-1 and TRBJ1-1. The CDR3 has 14 residues. Germline assignment: CDR1 MNHNS and CDR2 SASEGT. CDR3 in amino acids: CASSVGGMNTEAFF.

The CDR3 spells CSATDDSYEQYF. The chain uses TRBV20-1 and TRBJ2-7; TCRdb calls TRBD1, which cannot be checked without DNA. Germline CDR1 and CDR2: DFQATT and SNEGSKA (reference sequence). CDR3 length: 12 amino acids.

The chain couples TRBV29-1 to TRBJ2-7; TCRdb picks TRBD2, but there is no DNA to check that call. The CDR3 is 16 amino acids. Per the germline V gene, CDR1 is SQVTM and CDR2 is ANQGSEA. CDR3 protein: CSVEGDAAGGSYEQYF.

This chain connects TRBV5-4 to TRBJ2-7. The CDR3 runs 15 residues. Germline lookup yields CDR1 SGHNT and CDR2 YYREEE (reference sequence). The CDR3 loop is CASSLYSDLNYEQYF.

V gene TRBV20-1 combines with J gene TRBJ1-6; TCRdb outputs TRBD1, but without DNA this stays unchecked. CDR1 and CDR2 (germline): DFQATT, SNEGSKA (reference sequence). The CDR3 is 15 amino acids. The CDR3 loop reads CSASPGGEYNSPLHF.

The chain joins TRBV10-3 to TRBJ1-5; TCRdb gives TRBD1 as the D gene, but with no DNA this cannot be confirmed. CDR1 and CDR2 from the germline V gene are ENHRY and SYGVKD. The CDR3 has 14 residues. The CDR3 region is CAISDRDRGSPQHF.

The gene calls are TRBV5-1 and TRBJ2-3; TCRdb returns TRBD2, unconfirmable since there is no DNA. CDR3 size: 18 residues. The germline gives CDR1 SGHRS, CDR2 YFSETQ. The CDR3 protein is CASSWQETSGGFTDTQYF.

The chain combines TRBV5-4 with TRBJ2-3. Germline CDR1 is SGHNT and CDR2 is YYREEE (reference sequence). The CDR3 has 15 amino acids. CDR3 loop: CASSLWSDSTDTQYF.

This chain joins TRBV7-2 and TRBJ2-7. Germline-derived CDR1 and CDR2 are SGHTA and FQGNSA. The CDR3 length is 16 residues. The CDR3 is CASSLGYGRRSYEQYF.

The chain is built from TRBV21-1 and TRBJ2-1; as DNA is missing, the TRBD1 call by TCRdb cannot be tested. TRBV21-1 is given as a pseudogene. This CDR3 comprises 17 residues. CDR3 in amino acids: CASAYRQGVSSYNEQFF.

This chain links TRBV5-1 with TRBJ2-3; lacking DNA, the TRBD2 call made by TCRdb goes unchecked. CDR3 length: 15 amino acids. Germline V lookup: CDR1 SGHRS, CDR2 YFSETQ. The CDR3 protein is CASSTGTTSTDTQYF.

This chain connects TRBV15 to TRBJ1-2; there is no DNA to check the TCRdb D call of TRBD1. The CDR3 runs 14 residues. Germline CDR1 reads LNHNV; CDR2 reads YYDKDF (reference sequence). CDR3 sequence: CATSVARQGQGYTF.

V is TRBV29-1 and J is TRBJ2-2; TCRdb's D call of TRBD2 is untestable without DNA. Germline CDR1 SQVTM, CDR2 ANQGSEA. This CDR3 comprises 16 residues. The CDR3 region is CSVDAGGLRTGELFFF.

The rearrangement links TRBV4-2 to TRBJ2-3; TCRdb reports TRBD1, a call that lacks DNA to check it against. The germline V gene has CDR1 LGHNA and CDR2 YNFKEQ. This CDR3 spans 19 amino acids. CDR3 residues: CASSQDLGPRSPSTDTQYF.

V usage is TRBV12-3 or TRBV12-4 and J usage is TRBJ2-1; TCRdb picks TRBD1, but there is no DNA to check that call. The CDR3 sequence is 15 residues long. The CDR3 loop reads CASSPPAVTPHEQFF.

V gene TRBV6-1 combines with J gene TRBJ2-1. The germline V gene has CDR1 MNHNS and CDR2 SASEGT. This CDR3 has 15 amino acids. CDR3 residues: CASNGADSVYNEQFF.

This chain joins TRBV29-1 and TRBJ2-5; the TCRdb call, TRBD2, lacks DNA for checking. CDR3 length equals 12 residues. Germline V lookup: CDR1 SQVTM, CDR2 ANQGSEA. The CDR3: CSGGHSMETQYF. Combining the CDR3 with reference TRBV29-1 and TRBJ2-5 gives the whole variable domain SAVISQKPSRDICQRGTSLTIQCQVDSQVTMMFWYRQQPGQSLTLIATANQGSEATYESGFVIDKFPISRPNLTFSTLTVSNMSPEDSSIYLCSGGHSMETQYFGPGTRLLVL.

The V call is TRBV2, the J call TRBJ2-1; no DNA is available, so the TRBD2 call from TCRdb remains unchecked. Germline V gives CDR1 SNHLY, CDR2 FYNNEI. This CDR3 has 15 amino acids. CDR3 amino acids: CAGAGTSGGVNEQFF.

This chain connects TRBV20-1 to TRBJ2-5; the D call of TRBD2 rests on TCRdb alone, since no DNA is present to check it. Germline CDR1 is DFQATT and CDR2 is SNEGSKA (reference sequence). The CDR3 runs to 15 residues. The chain's CDR3 is CSARDWLETQETQYF.

The CDR3: CASSLASGPYFSGELFF. The V and J genes are TRBV5-1 and TRBJ2-2. Germline V gene data show CDR1 as SGHRS and CDR2 as YFSETQ. The CDR3 consists of 17 residues.

The chain is built from TRBV11-1 and TRBJ2-6. Germline V gives CDR1 SGHAT, CDR2 FQDESV (reference sequence). CDR3 length equals 18 residues. CDR3 loop: CASSLAAWEVSGANVLTF.

V gene TRBV3-1 combines with J gene TRBJ2-2. From germline, CDR1 is LGHDT and CDR2 YNNKEL (reference sequence). This CDR3 comprises 14 residues. The CDR3 here is CASSAPTLTGELFF.

This rearrangement joins TRBV29-1 to TRBJ1-3; TCRdb gives TRBD1 as the D gene, but with no DNA this cannot be confirmed. This CDR3 has 15 residues. Germline V lookup: CDR1 SQVTM, CDR2 ANQGSEA. CDR3 residues: CSVGGQGATGNTIYF.

The CDR3 reads CASSQDVTGLTYNEQFF. V is TRBV4-1 and J is TRBJ2-1. The germline V gene has CDR1 MGHRA and CDR2 YSYEKL. The CDR3 has 17 amino acids.

V is TRBV7-9 and J is TRBJ2-3; TCRdb lists TRBD2, though no DNA is available to test this call. Germline V CDR1 and CDR2: SEHNR, FQNEAQ (reference sequence). The CDR3 is 14 residues long. The CDR3 sequence: CAIATSGDPDTQYF.

The V gene is TRBV7-9, the J gene TRBJ2-7; TCRdb names TRBD2, which stays unverified in the absence of DNA. From germline, CDR1 is SEHNR and CDR2 FQNEAQ (reference sequence). This CDR3 spans 15 amino acids. CDR3 in amino acids: CASSSPTSGDYEQYF.